This T cell receptor beta chain was sequenced during a study of human T cells and chemical hapten exposure. About the study: Throughout the roughly 22-week study, diphenylcyclopropenone was applied weekly to the patients' scalps. Notes on the study in general: Positively correlated with patch test score were the counts of PT1 expanded TCRs.

With 2 bases clipped from V and 6 bases from J, the junction kept 1 base outside the gene matches. The V gene's germline CDR1 is MNHEY and CDR2 SMNVEV (reference sequence). The CDR3 length is 14 residues. Time point described: pre-sensitization, week 0. The treatment is: therapeutic diphenylcyclopropenone sensitization with weekly scalp DPC. From whole blood left unfractionated, total RNA was extracted. This clonotype was seen ten or more times. Its antigen is as yet unknown. Unique molecular identifiers were affixed to discrete cDNA molecules within the library. Using its own MiXCR run on the RACE reads, TCRdb lists one record per CDR3 protein. The sample lists 35,000 or so distinct CDR3 sequences, approximately 10% occurring once.

The chain has TRBV27 and TRBJ1-6; 7 bases line up with TRBD1. The clonotype comes from a middle-aged man with alopecia areata. Some clones in this sample may be carry-over from other donors' samples. The input for sequencing was whole blood, taken in connection with sensitization to the hapten diphenylcyclopropenone (DPC). The CDR3 reads CASSLGDSNSPLHF. Written as DNA, the CDR3 is TGTGCCAGCAGTTTAGGGGACAGTAATTCACCCCTCCACTTT.